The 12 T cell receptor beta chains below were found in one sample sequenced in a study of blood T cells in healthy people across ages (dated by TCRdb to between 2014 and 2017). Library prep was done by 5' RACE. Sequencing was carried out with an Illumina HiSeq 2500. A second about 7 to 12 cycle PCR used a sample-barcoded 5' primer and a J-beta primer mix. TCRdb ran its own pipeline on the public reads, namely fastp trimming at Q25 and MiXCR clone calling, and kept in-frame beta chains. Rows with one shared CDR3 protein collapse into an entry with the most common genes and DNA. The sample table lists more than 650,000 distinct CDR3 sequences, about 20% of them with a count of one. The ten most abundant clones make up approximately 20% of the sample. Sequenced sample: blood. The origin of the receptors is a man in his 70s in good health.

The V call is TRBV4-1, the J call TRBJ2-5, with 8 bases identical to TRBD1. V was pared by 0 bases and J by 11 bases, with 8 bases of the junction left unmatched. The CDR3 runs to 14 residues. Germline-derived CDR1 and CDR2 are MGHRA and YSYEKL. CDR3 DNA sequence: TGCGCCAGCAGCCAAGATCAGGGGGCCTACCAGCAGTACTTC. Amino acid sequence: CASSQDQGAYQQYF.

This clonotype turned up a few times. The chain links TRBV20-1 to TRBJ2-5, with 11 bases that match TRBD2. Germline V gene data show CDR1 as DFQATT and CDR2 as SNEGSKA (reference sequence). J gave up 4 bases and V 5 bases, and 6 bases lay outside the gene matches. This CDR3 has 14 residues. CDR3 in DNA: TGCAGTGCTGGACTAGCGGGTCAATTAGAGACCCAGTACTTC. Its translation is CSAGLAGQLETQYF.

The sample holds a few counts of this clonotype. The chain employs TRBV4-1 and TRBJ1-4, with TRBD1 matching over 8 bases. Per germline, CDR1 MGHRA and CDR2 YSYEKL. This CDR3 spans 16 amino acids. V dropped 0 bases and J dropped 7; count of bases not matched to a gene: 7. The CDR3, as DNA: TGCGCCAGCAGCCAAGAGGGACAGGTAAACCGTGAAAAACTGTTTTTT. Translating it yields CASSQEGQVNREKLFF.

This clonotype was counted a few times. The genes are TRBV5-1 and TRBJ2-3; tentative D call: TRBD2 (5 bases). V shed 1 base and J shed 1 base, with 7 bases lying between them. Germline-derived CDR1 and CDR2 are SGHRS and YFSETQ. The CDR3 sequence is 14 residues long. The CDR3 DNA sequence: TGCGCCAGCAGCTTGCAGGAGGGCACAGATACGCAGTATTTT. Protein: CASSLQEGTDTQYF. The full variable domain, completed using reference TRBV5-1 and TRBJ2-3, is KAGVTQTPRYLIKTRGQQVTLSCSPISGHRSVSWYQQTPGQGLQFLFEYFSETQRNKGNFPGRFSGRQFSNSRSEMNVSTLELGDSALYLCASSLQEGTDTQYFGPGTRLTVL.

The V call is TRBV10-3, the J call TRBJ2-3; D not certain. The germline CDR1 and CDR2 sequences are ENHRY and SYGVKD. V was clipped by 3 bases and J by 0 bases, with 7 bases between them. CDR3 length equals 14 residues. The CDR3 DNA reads TGTGCCATCAGTGACTCCGGGAGCACAGATACGCAGTATTTT. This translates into CAISDSGSTDTQYF.

This chain's CDR3 is CASSYQGRGGTDTQYF. In DNA, the CDR3 is TGTGCCAGCAGTTACCAAGGGCGCGGGGGCACAGATACGCAGTATTTT. The chain has TRBV27 and TRBJ2-3, with D maybe TRBD2 (6 bases). This CDR3 is built from 16 residues. In germline, CDR1 is MNHEY, CDR2 SMNVEV (reference sequence). Trimming took off 4 bases at V and 1 base at J, with 15 bases between the two ends.

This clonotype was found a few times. CDR3 amino acids: CASSRRTSGGSDTQYF. CDR3 nucleotides: TGTGCCAGCAGCCGCAGGACTAGCGGGGGATCAGATACGCAGTATTTT. The V gene is TRBV7-2, the J gene TRBJ2-3; 13 bases align to TRBD2. V lost 5 bases to trimming and J lost 4 bases; unmatched junction nucleotides: 6. The CDR3 has 16 residues. Germline loops: CDR1 SGHTA, CDR2 FQGNSA. The variable domain in full, completed from reference TRBV7-2 and TRBJ2-3, reads GAGVSQSPSNKVTEKGKDVELRCDPISGHTALYWYRQSLGQGLEFLIYFQGNSAPDKSGLPSDRFSAERTGGSVSTLTIQRTQQEDSAVYLCASSRRTSGGSDTQYFGPGTRLTVL.

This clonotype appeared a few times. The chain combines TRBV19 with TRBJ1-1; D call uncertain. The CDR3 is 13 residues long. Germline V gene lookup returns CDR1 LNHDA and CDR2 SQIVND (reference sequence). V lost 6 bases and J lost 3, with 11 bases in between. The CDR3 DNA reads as TGTGCCAGTAGGGAACACTTGGACACTGAAGCTTTCTTT. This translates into CASREHLDTEAFF. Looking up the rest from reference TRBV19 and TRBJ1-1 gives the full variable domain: DGGITQSPKYLFRKEGQNVTLSCEQNLNHDAMYWYRQDPGQGLRLIYYSQIVNDFQKGDIAEGYSVSREKKESFPLTVTSAQKNPTAFYLCASREHLDTEAFFGQGTRLTVV.

CDR3 protein: CASSLEGRSGYEQYF. CDR3 nucleotides: TGCGCCAGCAGCTTGGAGGGGAGGTCGGGGTACGAGCAGTACTTC. The rearrangement uses TRBV5-1 and TRBJ2-7; perhaps TRBD2 as D (6 bases). V gave up 0 bases and J gave up 4 bases, with 14 bases separating them. The CDR3 is 15 residues long. Germline V CDR1 and CDR2: SGHRS, YFSETQ.

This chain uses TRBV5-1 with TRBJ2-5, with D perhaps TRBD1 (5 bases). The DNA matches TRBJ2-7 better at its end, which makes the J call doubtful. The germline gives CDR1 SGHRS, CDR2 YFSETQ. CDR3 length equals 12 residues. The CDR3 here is CASSPRGFEQYV. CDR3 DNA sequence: TGCGCCAGCAGCCCAAGGGGTTTCGAGCAGTACGTC.

The chain's CDR3 is CASTSGQGGLNEQFF. The CDR3 nucleotides read TGTGCCAGCACCTCAGGACAGGGTGGGCTGAATGAGCAGTTCTTC. V and J are TRBV6-6 and TRBJ2-5; 8 bases map to TRBD1. TRBJ2-1 explains the end of the DNA better; the J call may be wrong. The CDR3 sequence is 15 residues long. In germline, CDR1 is MNHNY, CDR2 SVGAGI (reference sequence).

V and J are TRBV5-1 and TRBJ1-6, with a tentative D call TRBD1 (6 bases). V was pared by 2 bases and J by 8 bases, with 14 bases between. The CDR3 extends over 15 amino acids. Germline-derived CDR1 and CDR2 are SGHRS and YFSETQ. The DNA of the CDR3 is TGCGCCAGCAGCTTAGATGGACAGCGACATTCACCCCTCCACTTT. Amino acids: CASSLDGQRHSPLHF.